The clone carrying this T cell receptor (beta chain) was observed a handful of times. Antigen: not known. Via the markers CD45RO/CCR7/CD25/CD127/CD95/CD27, stem cell-like memory, regulatory, central memory and naive CD4+ cells were sorted. This specimen belongs to a study of beta chain features in type 1 diabetes. For the study at large: Patients shared similar age, gender and cell yields with healthy donors. Whole-study results and caveats: Any role of HLA type in TCRB rearrangement remained unresolved here. Shortening that was moderate but significant affected the TCRB CDR3s of Type 1 diabetes patients in all four CD4+ subsets.

The authors reverse transcribed all of the isolated RNA, so sequencing captured expressed TCRB transcripts. Some clones are missing from TCRdb's copy, which holds only in-frame ones; the method was immunoSEQ multiplex PCR. The table includes 300,000 to 350,000 clones, about a tenth detected once. CDR1 MNHEY and CDR2 SMNVEV come from the germline V gene (reference sequence). This CDR3 comprises 18 residues. The V gene end was trimmed by 6 bases and the J gene end by 0 bases; junction bases not matched to a gene: 13. Input material: central memory CD4+ T cells from blood. The chain has TRBV27 and TRBJ1-5; TRBD1 aligns across 8 bases. This sequence was found in a man aged 30-40 years with type 1 diabetes. The CDR3 region is CASRRQGQDPYSNQPQHF. CDR3 nucleotides: TGTGCCAGCAGACGTCAGGGACAGGACCCTTATAGCAATCAGCCCCAGCATTTT.